Listed below are T cell receptor beta chains from one sample, sequenced in a study of T-cell reconstitution after alpha-beta-depleted transplantation in children. One entry per CDR3 protein results from TCRdb running MiXCR on the PCR reads. Of fewer than 550,000 distinct CDR3 sequences listed, over 10% were seen once; the top ten hold approximately 15%. The sequencing here drew on PBMCs, mostly from graft donor cells, taken 180 days after TCRalphabeta/CD19-depleted stem cell transplant. The receptors were gathered from a female patient aged 2 to 10 who had a stem cell transplant for aplastic anemia, so the T cells may come from the graft donor. The CDR3 runs from the conserved cysteine through the conserved F or W. D genes are given only for firm matches. Clone size, where shown, is once, few, many, or a class for clones that have expanded.

TGCAGTGCTAGACGGATCAATAGCGGGAGGGACACCGGGGAGCTGTTTTTT CSARRINSGRDTGELFF TRBD2 TRBV20-1 . TRBJ2-2
TGCAGTGTTGCGACTAGCGGGAGAACAGATACGCAGTATTTT CSVATSGRTDTQYF TRBD2 TRBV20-1 . TRBJ2-3
TGTGCCATCGGGAGAGGGAGGGCCAATAATAATGAGCAGTTCTTC CAIGRGRANNNEQFF TRBD2 TRBV10-3 many TRBJ2-1
TGTGCCAGCAGCACCGGGACAGGGGGCGACGGCTACACCTTC CASSTGTGGDGYTF TRBD1 TRBV7-3 . TRBJ1-2
TGTGCCAGCAGCTACAGGGTCGTTGACACTGAAGCTTTCTTT CASSYRVVDTEAFF . TRBV7-9 many TRBJ1-1
TGTGCCAGCAGCTTAGATGGGACGGGGAATCAGCCCCAGCATTTT CASSLDGTGNQPQHF . TRBV7-2 . TRBJ1-5
TGTGCCAGCAGCCTTCCCGGGGATCATGGAAACACCATATATTTT CASSLPGDHGNTIYF . TRBV5-5 . TRBJ1-3
TGTGCCAGCAGTTTATCACAGGCAACTAATGAAAAACTGTTTTTT CASSLSQATNEKLFF . TRBV28 . TRBJ1-4
TGTGCCAGCAGCTCCCGACAGGGCCTAAATGGGACCCAGCATTTT CASSSRQGLNGTQHF TRBD1 TRBV7-2 . TRBJ1-5
TGTGCCAGCAGCGTAGAAGGCAGGGACTATGGCTACACCTTC CASSVEGRDYGYTF . TRBV9 . TRBJ1-2
TGTGCCTTGACCCTGGCGGGAGTCAATGAGCAGTTCTTC CALTLAGVNEQFF TRBD2 TRBV28 many TRBJ2-1
TGTGCCAGCTCACGAAGCGGGAGATTAGACAATGAGCAGTTCTTC CASSRSGRLDNEQFF TRBD2 TRBV18 . TRBJ2-1
TGTGCCAGCAGTGAAATCGGGTTATGGGATGAGCAGTTCTTC CASSEIGLWDEQFF . TRBV25-1 many TRBJ2-1
TGCAGTGCTAGAGGGACGGCCCGTGAAAAACTGTTTTTT CSARGTAREKLFF . TRBV20-1 few TRBJ1-4
TGCGCCAGCCAACAATTTGGAGCGGGAGACTCCTACGAGCAGTACTTC CASQQFGAGDSYEQYF TRBD2 TRBV5-1 many TRBJ2-7
TGTGCCAGCAGTTACTCGACAGGGGGGTTCTCCTACAATGAGCAGTTCTTC CASSYSTGGFSYNEQFF TRBD1 TRBV6-5 . TRBJ2-1
TGCGCCAGCAGCTTGGTTAGCGGGAGTATCCATGAGCAGTTCTTC CASSLVSGSIHEQFF TRBD2 TRBV5-1 few TRBJ2-1
TGCGCCAGCAGCCCCTGGGGCACCGACACAGATACGCAGTATTTT CASSPWGTDTDTQYF . TRBV4-3 few TRBJ2-3
TGTGCCAGCAGCGTAGGGGAGAGCGGGAGGGCCGAAGAAAGGGGCTATGAGCAGTTCTTC CASSVGESGRAEERGYEQFF TRBD2 TRBV9 . TRBJ2-1
TGCAGTGCTAGGATGAGGGACCCTCCAGGAGGGCGGTTCTTC CSARMRDPPGGRFF . TRBV20-1 few TRBJ2-1
TGCAGTGCTACTCCACTAGCGGGAGCTGCGCAGTATTTT CSATPLAGAAQYF TRBD2 TRBV20-1 . TRBJ2-3
TGCGCCAGCAGCCAAGATAGCCGCACAGGACAGCCCCAGCATTTT CASSQDSRTGQPQHF . TRBV4-3 . TRBJ1-5
TGTGCCAGCAGCTTAGGTAGCGGGGCCGGCAACTCCTACGAGCAGTACTTC CASSLGSGAGNSYEQYF TRBD2 TRBV7-9 few TRBJ2-7
TGTGCCAGTAGGATAGCGGGAGGGCCCCATGAGCAGTTCTTC CASRIAGGPHEQFF TRBD2 TRBV19 . TRBJ2-1